These 9 T cell receptor beta chains originate from one sample sequenced in a study of T-cell memory formation after mild COVID-19. TCRdb recomputed calls from the 5' RACE reads with MiXCR, one row per CDR3 protein. The table shows 250,000 to 400,000 distinct CDR3 sequences, with roughly an eighth occurring only once. Sequences were obtained from PBMCs or a T cell subset sorted from them (not recorded which). The receptors derive from a man younger than 35 who had mild COVID-19 (a few samples of this study predate the infection). Cell type and time point are not known.

J is TRBJ2-5 and V is TRBV6-6, with 8 bases fitting TRBD1. CDR1 and CDR2 from the germline V gene are MNHNY and SVGAGI (reference sequence). V lost 10 bases to trimming and J lost 7 bases; unmatched junction nucleotides: 11. The CDR3 has 13 residues. For the CDR3, the DNA is TGTGCCACAGGGGGCCAGGGGATCCGGACCCAGTACTTC. It encodes CATGGQGIRTQYF.

This chain uses TRBV18 with TRBJ1-2, with TRBD1 identical over 11 bases. From germline, CDR1 is KGHSH and CDR2 LQKENI. The junction had 2 bases not matched to a gene; V was cut back by 2 bases and J by 3 bases. CDR3 length equals 15 residues. The CDR3 region is CASSPGQGAHYGYTF. CDR3 in DNA: TGTGCCAGCTCACCAGGACAGGGGGCTCACTATGGCTACACCTTC.

In this sample, this clonotype turned up many times. This rearrangement joins TRBV20-1 to TRBJ2-5; D is tentatively TRBD1 or TRBD2 (5 bases each). Deletions cut 1 base from V and 2 bases from J, with 14 bases between. The CDR3 runs to 15 residues. CDR1 DFQATT and CDR2 SNEGSKA come from the germline V gene (reference sequence). CDR3 loop: CSARGGGYSQETQYF. DNA of the CDR3: TGCAGTGCTAGAGGGGGCGGGTACAGTCAAGAGACCCAGTACTTC.

V gene TRBV7-9 combines with J gene TRBJ2-7; D gene uncertain. V gave up 1 base and J gave up 7 bases, with 8 bases separating them. The germline CDR1 and CDR2 sequences are SEHNR and FQNEAQ (reference sequence). The CDR3 runs 12 residues. The CDR3 DNA is TGTGCCAGCAGCTTAGTAGGGCAAGAGCAGTACGTC. It translates to CASSLVGQEQYV.

J is TRBJ2-1 and V is TRBV29-1; D unresolved. The CDR3 loop spans 13 amino acids. Germline V gives CDR1 SQVTM, CDR2 ANQGSEA. V gave up 3 bases and J gave up 4 bases, with 10 bases separating them. CDR3 loop: CSVDSLAYNEQFF. CDR3 coding DNA: TGCAGCGTTGATAGTCTCGCTTACAATGAGCAGTTCTTC.

V gene TRBV9 combines with J gene TRBJ2-5; the D gene is possibly TRBD1 (6 bases). V lost 3 bases and J 5 bases, leaving 17 bases between the germline ends. Per germline, CDR1 SGDLS and CDR2 YYNGEE. This CDR3 region has 15 residues. As DNA, the CDR3 is TGTGCCAGCAGCGCGGAACCACAGGGTAGGGAGACCCAGTACTTC. It encodes CASSAEPQGRETQYF.

The chain employs TRBV15 and TRBJ2-3; no clear D gene. The CDR3 sequence is 15 residues long. V shed 1 base and J shed 2 bases, with 10 bases lying between them. Germline V lookup: CDR1 LNHNV, CDR2 YYDKDF (reference sequence). The CDR3 loop is CATSRASEPTDTQYF. The CDR3 bases are TGTGCCACCAGCAGAGCATCGGAACCCACAGATACGCAGTATTTT.

This chain joins TRBV27 and TRBJ2-1, with TRBD1 identical over 10 bases. J gave up 11 bases and V 5 bases, and 6 bases lay outside the gene matches. Germline CDR1 and CDR2: MNHEY and SMNVEV (reference sequence). The length of the CDR3 is 13 residues. The DNA of the CDR3 is TGTGCCAGCAGTGTCGGACAGGGGGGCAAGCAGTTCTTC. Protein sequence: CASSVGQGGKQFF.

The V gene is TRBV19, the J gene TRBJ2-1; the D is unclear. CDR3 length equals 14 residues. Germline loops: CDR1 LNHDA, CDR2 SQIVND (reference sequence). The ends were cut back, 4 bases at V and 9 bases at J, with 16 bases in the middle. This CDR3 is CASSTRAGEVEQFF. In DNA, the CDR3 is TGTGCCAGTAGTACCCGGGCCGGAGAGGTTGAGCAGTTCTTC.